The 16 T cell receptor beta chains below come from one sample, sequenced in a study of cytomegalovirus exposure and HLA in healthy donors. Vbeta (60) and Jbeta (13) primers were used in the PCR. Repertoires were generated with immunoSEQ multiplex PCR, while TCRdb's copy carries only in-frame clones and drops some. The table records approximately 130,000 clones, roughly 85% of them present only once. Sequencing was done on a sample of PBMCs. Every receptor here comes from a boy younger than 18 in good health and CMV-seronegative.

A single count supports this clone. The chain joins TRBV6-1 to TRBJ1-1, with 7 positions matching TRBD1. Unmatched junction bases numbered 8, after V lost 6 bases and J lost 1 base. CDR1 and CDR2 (germline): MNHNS, SASEGT. The CDR3 is 15 residues long. The CDR3 loop is CASRDRTGWNTEAFF. CDR3 sequence (DNA): TGTGCCAGCAGGGACCGGACAGGATGGAACACTGAAGCTTTCTTT.

The sample holds one count of this clone. This chain connects TRBV5-1 to TRBJ2-7; perhaps TRBD2 as D (6 bases). The V gene's germline CDR1 is SGHRS and CDR2 YFSETQ. There are 14 residues in the CDR3. V was clipped by 7 bases and J by 4 bases, with 18 bases between them. In DNA, the CDR3 is TGCGCCAGCCAGGTCAGGGCGGGACGGTACGAGCAGTACTTC. It codes for CASQVRAGRYEQYF.

The chain carries TRBV15 and TRBJ2-2; TRBD1 agrees at 8 bases. This CDR3 has 17 amino acids. With V trimmed by 0 bases and J by 3 bases, 6 bases remained unmatched. CDR1 is LNHNV and CDR2 is YYDKDF in the germline V gene (reference sequence). This CDR3 is CATSRDAGQGDTGELFF. The DNA for the CDR3 is TGTGCCACCAGCAGAGATGCCGGACAGGGAGACACCGGGGAGCTGTTTTTT.

The chain recombines TRBV2 with TRBJ1-5; D remains unclear. The CDR3 length is 15 residues. V was trimmed by 3 bases and J by 2 bases, leaving 11 bases between them. Germline V gives CDR1 SNHLY, CDR2 FYNNEI. The CDR3 bases are TGTGCCAGCAGTGATTGGGCAGGTCGCAATCAGCCCCAGCATTTT. Translating gives CASSDWAGRNQPQHF.

In DNA form, the CDR3 reads TGTGCCAGCAGCTCCGCCTACGAGCAGTACTTC. It codes for CASSSAYEQYF. The genes are TRBV5-4 and TRBJ2-7, with no clear D. This CDR3 is 11 amino acids long. Germline V gives CDR1 SGHNT, CDR2 YYREEE (reference sequence). V gave up 3 bases and J gave up 2 bases, with 3 bases separating them.

J is TRBJ1-5 and V is TRBV19, with D hard to call. The CDR3 sequence is 16 residues long. Trimming took 1 base from V and 5 from J, leaving 15 bases between them. Germline V gene data show CDR1 as LNHDA and CDR2 as SQIVND (reference sequence). The CDR3 region is CASSIVGNGEHQPQHF. The CDR3 bases are TGTGCCAGTAGTATAGTAGGGAACGGGGAGCATCAGCCCCAGCATTTT.

The chain joins TRBV30 to TRBJ2-2; 7 bases align to TRBD1. CDR3 length equals 16 residues. V lost 0 bases and J lost 4; bases outside the gene matches: 8. CDR1 and CDR2 (germline): GTSNPN, SVGIG (reference sequence). The CDR3 DNA sequence: TGTGCCTGGAGTGTTCCGGACAGGCGATTCACCGGGGAGCTGTTTTTT. Translation gives CAWSVPDRRFTGELFF.

This sequence joins TRBV6-5 and TRBJ2-3; 8 nucleotides agree with TRBD2. V lost 6 bases to trimming and J lost 4 bases; unmatched junction nucleotides: 9. The CDR3 is 15 amino acids. Germline CDR1 reads MNHEY; CDR2 reads SVGAGI. CDR3 region: CASRKGLGVPDTQYF. As DNA, the CDR3 is TGTGCCAGCAGAAAGGGACTAGGAGTTCCAGATACGCAGTATTTT.

This clone is a singleton in its sample. The V and J genes are TRBV30 and TRBJ2-3; 13 bases map to TRBD2. Germline values: CDR1 GTSNPN, CDR2 SVGIG (reference sequence). V was pared by 6 bases and J by 2 bases, with 5 bases of the junction left unmatched. The CDR3 covers 15 residues. The CDR3 coding sequence is TGTGCCTGCCTGACTAGCGGGAGGAACACAGATACGCAGTATTTT. As protein: CACLTSGRNTDTQYF.

This chain links TRBV5-6 with TRBJ2-7, with a weak D call TRBD2 (6 bases). There are 14 residues in the CDR3. From germline, CDR1 is SGHDT and CDR2 YYEEEE. Trimming pared 3 bases from V and 3 bases from J, leaving 13 bases between. CDR3 in DNA: TGTGCCAGCAGCTCCGGGACTGGGGTCTACGAGCAGTACTTC. Protein sequence: CASSSGTGVYEQYF. The full variable domain, rest sourced from reference TRBV5-6 and TRBJ2-7, is DAGVTQSPTHLIKTRGQQVTLRCSPKSGHDTVSWYQQALGQGPQFIFQYYEEEERQRGNFPDRFSGHQFPNYSSELNVNALLLGDSALYLCASSSGTGVYEQYFGPGTRLTVT.

The genes are TRBV2 and TRBJ1-4; TRBD1 agrees at 9 bases. CDR3 length equals 15 residues. The germline V gene has CDR1 SNHLY and CDR2 FYNNEI. V lost 7 bases, J lost 4 bases, and 7 bases stayed unmatched. The CDR3 DNA reads as TGTGCCAGCACCCTACAGGGACAGGGTAATGAAAAACTGTTTTTT. Encoded protein: CASTLQGQGNEKLFF.

The rearrangement uses TRBV5-1 and TRBJ2-7; possibly TRBD1 for D (6 bases). Looked up from germline, CDR1 is SGHRS and CDR2 is YFSETQ. This CDR3 has 16 residues. V was pared by 0 bases and J by 0 bases, with 13 bases between. The CDR3 DNA reads as TGCGCCAGCAGCTTGGAGATAGGACAGCCCTCCTACGAGCAGTACTTC. Its protein is CASSLEIGQPSYEQYF.

This chain links TRBV6-1 with TRBJ1-2; perhaps TRBD1 as D (6 bases). The CDR3 runs to 13 residues. CDR1 is MNHNS, CDR2 SASEGT, per germline. V dropped 6 bases and J dropped 0 bases, with 8 bases sitting between them. The CDR3 DNA sequence: TGTGCCAGCAGGGCAGGGGCTAACTATGGCTACACCTTC. Protein: CASRAGANYGYTF.

Remarks on this clone: The sample contains more than one DNA sequence encoding this CDR3. The chain couples TRBV6-4 to TRBJ2-1, with 9 bases aligning to TRBD2. From germline, CDR1 is MRHNA and CDR2 SNTAGT. V dropped 6 bases and J dropped 2; count of bases not matched to a gene: 2. CDR3 length: 14 residues. CDR3 region: CASRPSGAYNEQFF. DNA of the CDR3: TGTGCCAGCAGACCTAGCGGGGCCTACAATGAGCAGTTCTTC.

This clone was counted a single time. V gene TRBV7-9 combines with J gene TRBJ1-5; D might be TRBD1 (5 bases). The V and J ends lost 4 bases and 3 bases respectively, with 13 bases between them. The V gene's germline CDR1 is SEHNR and CDR2 FQNEAQ (reference sequence). The CDR3 is 15 amino acids. The CDR3 DNA follows: TGTGCCAGCAGCTCGGGCCAGGGCCTCAATCAGCCCCAGCATTTT. It yields the protein CASSSGQGLNQPQHF.

In its sample, this clone was seen a few times. The chain couples TRBV7-2 to TRBJ2-5; unclear D gene. Between the trimmed V and J ends, which lost 1 base and 1 base, there was a span of 13 bases. Germline lookup yields CDR1 SGHTA and CDR2 FQGNSA. This CDR3 is built from 16 residues. The CDR3 sequence is CASSLVVGSTQETQYF. The CDR3, as DNA: TGTGCCAGCAGCTTAGTAGTGGGCAGCACCCAAGAGACCCAGTACTTC.